What follows is one T cell receptor (beta chain) and its context. This CDR3 has 18 residues. In germline, CDR1 is KGHDR, CDR2 SFDVKD. With 5 bases clipped from V and 0 bases from J, the junction kept 12 bases outside the gene matches. The data originate from a study of metastatic and nonmetastatic thyroid tumors. Looking at the study overall: Malignant and benign thyroid patients had repertoires compared in peripheral blood and tumor or nodule tissue.

Nobody among the patients had been given any treatment before thyroid surgery. Per the authors' pipeline: Built for papillary thyroid cancer, a distant-metastasis classifier drew on CDR3 differences across clinicopathological groups. From the PCR reads, TCRdb re-called clones with MiXCR. For this entry, the V and J calls and clone size follow TCRdb and not the study's own pipeline. The sample contains around 50,000 clones, more than 25% of which appear only once. The sequence derives from a female donor with papillary thyroid cancer or a benign thyroid nodule (not recorded which). Some clones in this sample may be carry-over from other donors' samples. The gene calls are TRBV24-1 and TRBJ2-1; 7 bases agree with TRBD1. The source material was blood. The CDR3 loop reads CATSGDRESYSSYNEQFF. The DNA of the CDR3 is TGTGCCACCAGTGGCGACAGGGAAAGCTACAGCTCCTACAATGAGCAGTTCTTC.